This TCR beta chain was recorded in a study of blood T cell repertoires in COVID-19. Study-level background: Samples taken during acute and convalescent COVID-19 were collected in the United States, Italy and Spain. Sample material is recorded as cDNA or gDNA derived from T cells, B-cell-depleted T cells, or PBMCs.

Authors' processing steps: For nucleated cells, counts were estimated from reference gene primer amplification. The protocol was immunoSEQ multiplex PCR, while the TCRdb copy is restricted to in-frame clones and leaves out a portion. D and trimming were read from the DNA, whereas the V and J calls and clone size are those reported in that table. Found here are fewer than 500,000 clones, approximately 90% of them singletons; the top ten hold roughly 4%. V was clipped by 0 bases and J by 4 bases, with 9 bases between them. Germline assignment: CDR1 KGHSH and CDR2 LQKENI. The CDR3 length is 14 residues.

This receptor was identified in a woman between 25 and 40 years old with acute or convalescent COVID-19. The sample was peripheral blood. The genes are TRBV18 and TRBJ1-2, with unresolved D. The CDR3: CASSPPGGLYGYTF. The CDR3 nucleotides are TGTGCCAGCTCACCACCAGGAGGTCTCTATGGCTACACCTTC.